This TCR beta chain was recovered during a study of blood T cell repertoires in COVID-19. Study background: COVID-19 samples from acute and convalescent phases originated in the United States, Italy and Spain. From T cells, B-cell-depleted T cells, or PBMCs came the material, which was cDNA or gDNA.

Authors' data handling: Reference gene primer amplification gave estimated nucleated cell counts. Repertoires were generated with immunoSEQ multiplex PCR, while TCRdb's copy carries only in-frame clones and drops some. Clone size and the V and J calls come from that table; the DNA yielded D and trimming. This table holds around 250,000 clones, approximately 82% found once. To note about this clone: The sample holds other DNA sequences that translate to the same CDR3.

Germline V gives CDR1 SNHLY, CDR2 FYNNEI. Trimming cost V 0 bases and J 0 bases, with 9 bases left between them. There are 15 residues in the CDR3. The source is a woman older than 75 with acute or convalescent COVID-19. The chain carries TRBV2 and TRBJ2-7; weak D call: TRBD1 (5 bases). The sample taken for sequencing was peripheral blood. In DNA, the CDR3 is TGTGCCAGCAGTGAAGCAGGGGCCCTCTCCTACGAGCAGTACTTC. Its translation: CASSEAGALSYEQYF. Together with reference TRBV2 and TRBJ2-7, the CDR3 gives the full variable domain: EPEVTQTPSHQVTQMGQEVILRCVPISNHLYFYWYRQILGQKVEFLVSFYNNEISEKSEIFDDQFSVERPDGSNFTLKIRSTKLEDSAMYFCASSEAGALSYEQYFGPGTRLTVT.